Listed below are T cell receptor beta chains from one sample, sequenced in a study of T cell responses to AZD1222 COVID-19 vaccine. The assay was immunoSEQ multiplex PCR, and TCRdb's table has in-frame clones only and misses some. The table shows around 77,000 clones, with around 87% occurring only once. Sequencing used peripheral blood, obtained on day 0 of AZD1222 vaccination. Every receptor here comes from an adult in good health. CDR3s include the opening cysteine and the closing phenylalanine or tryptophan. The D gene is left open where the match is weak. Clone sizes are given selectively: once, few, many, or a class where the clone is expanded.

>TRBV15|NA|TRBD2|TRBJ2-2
CATSSGGAGELFF
TGTGCCACCAGCAGCGGGGGGGCCGGGGAGCTGTTTTTT
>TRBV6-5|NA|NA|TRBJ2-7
CASSPGGASYEQYF
TGTGCCAGCAGCCCCGGCGGGGCCTCCTACGAGCAGTACTTC
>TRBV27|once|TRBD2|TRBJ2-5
CASSLSAGVKTQYF
TGTGCCAGCAGTTTATCCGCGGGGGTCAAGACCCAGTACTTC
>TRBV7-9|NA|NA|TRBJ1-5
CASSLEVGQPQHF
TGTGCCAGCAGCTTAGAGGTGGGTCAGCCCCAGCATTTT
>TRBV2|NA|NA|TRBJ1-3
CASSEGADTIYF
TGTGCCAGCAGTGAAGGGGCGGACACCATATATTTT
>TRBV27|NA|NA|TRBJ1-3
CASSPLSGNTIYF
TGTGCCAGCAGTCCCCTTTCTGGAAACACCATATATTTT
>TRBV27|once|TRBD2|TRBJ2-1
CASSTRGTIGNEQFF
TGTGCCAGCAGTACGCGGGGGACGATCGGCAATGAGCAGTTCTTC
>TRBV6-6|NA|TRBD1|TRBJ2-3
CASSYPGTGDPDTQYF
TGTGCCAGCAGTTACCCCGGGACAGGGGATCCAGATACGCAGTATTTT
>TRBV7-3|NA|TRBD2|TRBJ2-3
CASSLTLGGGNPSQYF
TGTGCCAGCAGCTTAACGCTGGGCGGGGGTAACCCCTCGCAGTATTTT
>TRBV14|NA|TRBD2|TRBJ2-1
CASSQARLAGGPYNEQFF
TGTGCCAGCAGCCAAGCTAGACTAGCGGGGGGCCCTTACAATGAGCAGTTCTTC
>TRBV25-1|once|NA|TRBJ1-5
CASSSGGPQHF
TGTGCCAGCTCCAGCGGGGGGCCCCAGCATTTT
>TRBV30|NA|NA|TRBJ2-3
CAWSRDSTDTQYF
TGTGCCTGGAGCCGGGACAGCACAGATACGCAGTATTTT
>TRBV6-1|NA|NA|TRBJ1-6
CASSDRESPLHF
TGTGCCAGCAGTGACCGTGAATCACCCCTCCACTTT
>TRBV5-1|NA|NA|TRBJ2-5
CASSPGETQYF
TGCGCCAGCAGCCCTGGGGAGACCCAGTACTTC
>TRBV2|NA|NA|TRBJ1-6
CASMRGEDSPLHF
TGTGCCAGCATGCGGGGGGAGGACTCACCCCTCCACTTT
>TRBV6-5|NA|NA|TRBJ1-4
CASSYKGDEKLFF
TGTGCCAGCAGTTACAAGGGGGACGAAAAACTGTTTTTT
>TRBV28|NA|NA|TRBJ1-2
CASSLRRDFYGYTF
TGTGCCAGCAGTTTAAGGAGGGATTTCTATGGCTACACCTTC
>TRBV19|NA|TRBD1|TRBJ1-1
CASSTWDRGFTEAFF
TGTGCCAGTAGCACCTGGGACAGGGGGTTCACTGAAGCTTTCTTT
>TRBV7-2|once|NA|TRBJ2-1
CASRGGRGLSNEQFF
TGTGCCAGTCGCGGCGGCAGGGGACTTTCTAATGAGCAGTTCTTC
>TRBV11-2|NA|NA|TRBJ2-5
CASGIGETQYF
TGTGCCAGCGGGATCGGGGAGACCCAGTACTTC
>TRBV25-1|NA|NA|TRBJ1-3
CASSELTGQAGNTIYF
TGTGCCAGCAGTGAATTAACAGGTCAAGCTGGAAACACCATATATTTT
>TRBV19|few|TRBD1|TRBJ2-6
CASSPGTDPSGANVLTF
TGTGCCAGTAGTCCGGGGACAGACCCCTCTGGGGCCAACGTCCTGACTTTC
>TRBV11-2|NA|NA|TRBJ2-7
CASSSHPSSTYEQYF
TGTGCCAGCAGCTCCCACCCATCATCTACCTACGAGCAGTACTTC
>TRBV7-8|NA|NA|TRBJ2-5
CASSLSIGETQYF
TGTGCCAGCAGCTTATCGATTGGGGAAACCCAGTACTTC
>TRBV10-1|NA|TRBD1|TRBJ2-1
CASSSGTGGYNEQFF
TGCGCCAGCAGCTCCGGGACAGGGGGCTACAATGAGCAGTTCTTC
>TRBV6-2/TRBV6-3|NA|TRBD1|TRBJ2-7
CASSLDYVGQGFF
TGTGCCAGCAGTTTAGATTACGTCGGACAGGGCTTCTTC
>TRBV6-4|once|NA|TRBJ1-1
CASSDSENTEAFF
TGTGCCAGCAGTGACTCTGAGAACACTGAAGCTTTCTTT
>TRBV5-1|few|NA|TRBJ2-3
CASSRDPFTDTQYF
TGCGCCAGCAGCCGGGACCCGTTCACAGATACGCAGTATTTT
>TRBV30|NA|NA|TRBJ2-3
CAWSVLSTDTQYF
TGTGCCTGGAGTGTTCTAAGCACAGATACGCAGTATTTT
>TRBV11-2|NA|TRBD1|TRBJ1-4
CASSSRTGGGGEKLFF
TGTGCCAGCAGCTCGCGCACAGGGGGCGGCGGGGAAAAACTGTTTTTT
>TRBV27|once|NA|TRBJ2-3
CASSLEGPSLVSTDTQYF
TGTGCCAGCAGTTTAGAGGGTCCCAGCCTAGTTAGCACAGATACGCAGTATTTT
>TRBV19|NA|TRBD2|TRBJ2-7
CASSGPGLAASYEQYF
TGTGCCAGTAGTGGCCCGGGACTAGCGGCCTCCTACGAGCAGTACTTC
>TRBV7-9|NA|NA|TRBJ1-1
CASSTGGAEQKAFF
TGTGCCAGCAGCACCGGGGGCGCAGAACAGAAAGCTTTCTTT
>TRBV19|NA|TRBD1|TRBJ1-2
CASTLGAQGVGYTF
TGTGCCAGTACTCTTGGGGCACAGGGGGTTGGCTACACCTTC
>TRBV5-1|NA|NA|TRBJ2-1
CASSVRLEGGQEQFF
TGCGCCAGCAGCGTCAGACTGGAGGGAGGCCAGGAGCAGTTCTTC
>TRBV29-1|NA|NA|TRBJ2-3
CSVVRDTDTQYF
TGCAGCGTTGTTAGGGACACAGATACGCAGTATTTT
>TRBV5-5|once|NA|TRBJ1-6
CASSLLQNLNSPLHF
TGTGCCAGCAGCCTACTCCAAAACCTTAATTCACCCCTCCACTTT